A single TCR beta chain is shown here with its context. Its antigen is not identified. The data derive from a study of radiotherapy plus CTLA-4 blockade in lung cancer. Looking at the study overall: Objective responses were recorded in over 15% of patients, with disease control recorded in 25% to 40%.

Overall study findings and caveats: Reported findings show early blood T cell clone dynamics, with interferon-beta, best predicted response.

People whose metastatic non-small-cell lung cancer was chemo-refractory got focal radiation along with CTLA-4 blockade by ipilimumab. The protocol was immunoSEQ multiplex PCR, while the TCRdb copy is restricted to in-frame clones and leaves out a portion. The repertoire has tens of thousands of clones, 65% to 85% of them found once; the top ten carry over 8.5%. The sequences come from peripheral blood, collected from a patient treated with radiotherapy plus ipilimumab. The origin of this receptor is a human donor with non-small cell lung cancer who had stable disease on radiotherapy plus ipilimumab.

CDR3 nucleotides: TGTGCCAGCAGCTTAGCAAGGACGGATCCTAGGGGCTACACCTTC. Protein product: CASSLARTDPRGYTF. The V and J genes are TRBV7-9 and TRBJ1-2; D not certain. The V end was cut by 0 bases, the J end by 8 bases, with 16 bases between. The CDR3 is 15 amino acids. Germline loops: CDR1 SEHNR, CDR2 FQNEAQ (reference sequence).